The 5 T cell receptor beta chains in this list originate from one sample, sequenced in a study of response to subunit inactivated influenza vaccine. MiXCR, run by TCRdb on the RT-PCR reads, gives a single entry per CDR3 protein. Of roughly 670,000 distinct CDR3 sequences in the sample, around 15% are singletons; the top ten hold 7.6%. The sequences come from PBMCs from blood, collected 14 to 15 days before vaccination. The receptors derive from a man aged 50-60 years who received an inactivated influenza vaccine.

This clonotype was seen a few times. The V and J genes are TRBV6-1 and TRBJ2-3, with TRBD2 identical over 13 bases. Unmatched junction bases numbered 11, after V lost 6 bases and J lost 8 bases. This CDR3 region has 16 residues. Germline V lookup: CDR1 MNHNS, CDR2 SASEGT. CDR3 region: CASRRIGTSGALTQYF. The CDR3 nucleotides are TGTGCCAGCAGACGTATAGGGACTAGCGGGGCCCTTACGCAGTATTTT.

This sequence joins TRBV20-1 and TRBJ2-7; a possible D gene is TRBD2 (7 bases). V gave up 6 bases and J gave up 2 bases, with 17 bases separating them. The CDR3 consists of 14 residues. Germline V gene lookup returns CDR1 DFQATT and CDR2 SNEGSKA (reference sequence). The CDR3 sequence: CSATKGEGPYEQYF. Here the CDR3 DNA reads TGCAGTGCCACAAAGGGGGAGGGCCCCTACGAGCAGTACTTC.

This clonotype occurred a few times. The V call is TRBV3-1, the J call TRBJ1-5; D gene unclear. The CDR3 loop spans 14 amino acids. V was trimmed by 3 bases and J by 0 bases, leaving 6 bases between them. The germline CDR1 and CDR2 sequences are LGHDT and YNNKEL (reference sequence). This CDR3 reads CASSHGDSNQPQHF. In nucleotides, the CDR3 is TGTGCCAGCAGCCATGGGGATAGCAATCAGCCCCAGCATTTT.

This clonotype appeared a few times. The V gene is TRBV6-1, the J gene TRBJ2-1; TRBD2 matches at 10 bases. The CDR3 spans 14 residues. CDR1 MNHNS and CDR2 SASEGT come from the germline V gene. V lost 6 bases and J lost 9; bases outside the gene matches: 8. The CDR3 sequence is CASSRPGLAFEQFF. CDR3 nucleotides: TGTGCCAGCAGCAGACCGGGACTAGCGTTTGAGCAGTTCTTC.

This chain joins TRBV20-1 and TRBJ1-4; D ambiguous. There are 13 residues in the CDR3. V gave up 3 bases and J gave up 5 bases, with 10 bases separating them. In germline, CDR1 is DFQATT, CDR2 SNEGSKA (reference sequence). The CDR3 coding sequence is TGCAGTGCTAGCAGGCACATGAATGAAAAACTGTTTTTT. Translating it yields CSASRHMNEKLFF.